This T cell receptor (beta chain) derives from a study of cytomegalovirus exposure and HLA in healthy donors (dated by TCRdb to 2015 to 2018). A note on the overall study: According to an earlier analysis of 450 to 650 of the donors, about 180 million T cells yielded 117 million unique TCR beta sequences and approximately 300 Gb of sequence data. Roughly 300 gigabases of sequencing data and around 88 million unique TCR sequences made up an early release that covered some 640 HLA-typed donors. Among the 398 genotyped donors, more than 70% belonged to the genetic ancestry cluster associated with self-reported Caucasian donors. The study aimed to test whether cataloging public T cell receptors could reveal signatures of past pathogen exposure. Using immunosequencing, the study profiled T cell repertoires from 500 to 800 subjects and related those repertoires to cytomegalovirus serostatus. Besides the first cohort of approximately 710 subjects, a separate validation cohort made up of 120 or so different subjects was used. High-throughput TCR immunosequencing, statistical association of individual TCRs with disease status, and machine learning were combined to predict cytomegalovirus infection status. To study patterns of TCR occurrence, a later analysis re-analyzed previously published TCR beta repertoires from 666 donors and added high-resolution HLA genotyping. In the later analysis, no new phenotypic data were used to find candidate immune exposures; instead, reliance was placed on TCR beta sequences and their occurrence across donors. An earlier analysis of 450 to 750 of the donors used high-throughput TCR beta sequencing to judge whether each TCR beta V gene segment behaved as functional or pseudogenic. Donor age, sex, ethnicity and CMV serostatus were collected together with the repertoire data. In a later genetic analysis, genome-wide SNP genotypes for 398 of the 666 donors were used, and that subset was treated as a discovery cohort. Every repertoire in the discovery cohort had been generated on one and the same sequencing platform. Class I and class II HLA loci were covered by the typing at four-digit resolution. The number of donors typed differed by locus, with roughly 629-640 for A, B, C, DRB1 and DQB1, more than 500 for DQA1, under 610 for DPA1, and 472 for DPB1. Roughly 5 DR-DQ haplotypes were handled as single units for association and clustering, since linkage in the cohort was strong. On average, about 240,000 unique TCR beta nucleotide sequences were sequenced per donor among a few hundred genotyped donors of the cohort, with roughly 18% of those sequences being non-productive. Broad study findings and their caveats: The cohort was sequenced for TCR beta chains only, and without alpha or paired-chain data the features that could be detected were limited. In vitro tests confirmed that a few of the cytomegalovirus-associated TCR beta chains recognize cytomegalovirus antigens. A further reported finding was that TCR beta sequences accurately predicted the HLA-A and HLA-B alleles for most subjects in the first cohort. HLA typing was unavailable for some donors at each locus, so association tests used only the typed subset. The 87-base-pair reads could not distinguish some IMGT-functional V segments, including TRBV6-2 and TRBV6-3, so those segments were excluded. In an earlier analysis of 587 of the donors, most TCR beta V segments appeared in productive rearrangements about 90% or about 30% of the time, broadly matching IMGT annotations. Several of the top co-occurrence clusters appeared to be linked to parvovirus B19, influenza, CMV and Epstein-Barr virus, according to a later analysis. The earlier analysis of 587 of the donors excluded approximately 15 rarely observed V segments, including chromosome 9 orphons, because counts were too low. Most CMV-associated TCR beta chains appeared to be HLA-restricted in a later analysis, and the HLA associations seemed to be driven largely by CMV exposure. The authors suggested that the approach could potentially be generalized to other disease states and immunological phenotypes. A later genetic analysis reported fewer N-insertions in productive TCRs among donors in an Asian-associated ancestry cluster than the roughly 700-donor mean. Roughly uniform sequencing depth across donors was assumed in presence/absence analyses, although this assumption may not hold. In a later genetic analysis, a missense DCLRE1C variant was associated with V-gene and J-gene trimming of TCR beta chains, and the association was replicated in an independent cohort. According to a later analysis, TCR association rates differed among HLA loci, with DRB1 alleles showing the most associated TCRs and HLA-C alleles showing the fewest. Cytomegalovirus status was reported to be diagnosed by the classifier with high specificity and sensitivity in both the original and validation cohorts. A cluster of highly shared sequence variants was judged likely to be a technical artifact of the sequencing pipeline. Linkage disequilibrium might explain the correlated functional status among segregating V segments, but an unknown experimental factor could not be excluded. The study gave a list of 150 to 200 TCR beta chains associated with cytomegalovirus. In a later analysis, around 17,000 TCR beta sequences were associated with specific HLA alleles at a false discovery rate of 0.05. Assigning TCR associations to individual alleles was difficult when HLA alleles, especially DR and DQ, strongly co-occurred. Most TCR sequences were observed very rarely across donors, whereas some public TCRs were present in many individuals. CMV serostatus was the only immune exposure information available for the cohort. A later analysis found that HLA-associated TCR beta chains were more clonally expanded and had lower generation probabilities than equally common non-associated chains.

Libraries came from the immunoSEQ multiplex PCR assay. For the multiplex PCR, a mixture combining 60 forward primers for TCR Vbeta segments and 13 reverse primers for TCR Jbeta segments was used. A multiplex PCR assay on genomic DNA amplified the CDR3 region of rearranged TCR beta genes. Amplified TCR beta libraries were sequenced as 87-base-pair reads on the Illumina HiSeq System. Regarding the original processing steps: A later analysis tallied roughly 76 million unique TCR beta chains across the 700 or so repertoires, and approximately 11 million of those chains were shared by two or more donors. Raw reads were error-corrected and collapsed into unique sequences with a nearest-neighbor algorithm that merged closely related sequences to remove PCR and sequencing errors. Alignment of CDR3 sequences to IMGT reference sequences was used to assign V, D and J gene segments. Each retained sequence needed at least a six-nucleotide match to both a V gene segment and a J gene segment. A rearrangement was called productive if the CDR3 had no stop codons and remained in frame with V and J, and every other rearrangement was called non-productive. CDR3 was defined by IMGT convention, running from the second conserved V-encoded cysteine to the conserved J-encoded phenylalanine. The earlier analysis of about 500 of the donors excluded sequences that lacked an unambiguous match to a single V gene segment. In an earlier analysis of approximately 550 of the donors, V segments were called functional above 56.7% productive rearrangements and were called segregating when the between-donor standard deviation exceeded 5%. A statistical classification framework was built to diagnose cytomegalovirus status from the catalog of TCR beta chain sequences. In a later analysis, V and J genes were assigned by comparing TCR nucleotide sequences against IMGT/GENE-DB human TR gene sequences. A later analysis assigned CDR3 sequences and most-parsimonious VDJ recombination scenarios with the TCRdist pipeline. A later analysis defined each TCR beta chain by its CDR3 amino acid sequence plus V-gene family, and excluded reads lacking a unique V-gene family. To address suspected cross-contamination and a sequencing artifact, a later analysis removed some 620 highly shared, low-generation-probability nucleotide sequences. In a later analysis, a clonal expansion index was calculated for each public chain from normalized within-repertoire ranks of inferred template counts. In a later analysis, generation probabilities were computed with a VDJ recombination model fitted to out-of-frame rearrangements, and the resulting probabilities were checked against IGoR. Hypergeometric tests were used in a later analysis to score TCR-TCR, TCR-HLA and TCR-CMV co-occurrence, with a repertoire-size bias correction applied to the TCR pairs. In a later analysis, false discovery rates were estimated by permuting HLA or CMV assignments 20 times. In a later analysis, co-occurring TCRs were grouped with DBSCAN, and TCRdist sequence similarity was added when clustering was performed within HLA-allele-positive subsets. Repertoires with fewer than 30,000 or more than 120,000 public chains, plus five repertoires with anomalous nucleotide sharing, were excluded from co-occurrence clustering. TCRdb provides this immuneACCESS table in a form limited to in-frame rearrangements. Some clones are lacking; in checked studies, under half of them reflect an unresolved V gene, and why the rest are absent is not known. For V, J and clone size, that table is used; D and trimming come from the DNA. In all, the sample holds tens of thousands of clones, and roughly 78% of those were seen once. 1.9% of the sample is in the top ten clones.

In the case of this clone: Its antigen is not yet known. Nothing much larger sits one base from this clone, and base qualities are not available.

The cohort was made up of 500 to 850 healthy bone marrow donors. Cohort members were all nominally healthy when sampled, although unrecorded immune exposures were likely present. The donor tested CMV seronegative, placing the donor among the 350 to 400 seronegative members of the cohort. Every donor gave a peripheral blood sample, and the peripheral blood mononuclear cells from that sample were used for TCR beta sequencing. The Qiagen DNeasy Blood Extraction Kit was used to extract genomic DNA from the blood cell samples. The CDR3 holds 13 amino acids from the cysteine to the phenylalanine. This entry keeps only the CDR3 DNA: 39 bases, framed from base 1. V and J lose 4 bases and 0 bases, and a span of 9 bases separates them. Via the germline V gene, CDR1 is SQVTM and CDR2 ANQGSEA.

The sequence came from a man aged 18 to 29 in good health and CMV-seronegative. The chain was built from TRBV29-1 and TRBJ1-1; 5 matching bases give a weak D call of TRBD1. Source material: PBMCs. The nucleotide sequence reads as follows: TGCAGCGTTGGATTGGGGCTGAACACTGAAGCTTTCTTT. Its translation is CSVGLGLNTEAFF.